This T cell receptor (beta chain) is drawn from a study of early T cells in non-severe SARS-CoV-2 infection. Study as a whole: Sequencing targeted bulk RNA from unsorted whole blood, leaving chains unpaired.

The table lists this clonotype with a few counts. What it binds is unknown. Findings of the study overall: Anti-spike CD8 responses were favored by VDJdb matching, which missed private and CD4 specificities.

CDR3 length: 17 residues. Between the trimmed V and J ends, which lost 3 bases and 5 bases, there was a span of 21 bases. CDR1 and CDR2 from the germline V gene are SGHRS and YFSETQ. Each cDNA molecule carried a unique molecular identifier. TCRdb fed the 5' RACE reads into MiXCR, producing one record per CDR3 protein. Of about 33,000 distinct CDR3 sequences in the sample, less than 6.5% were seen once. The rearrangement links TRBV5-1 to TRBJ1-5; D is possibly TRBD1 (5 bases). The material sequenced was whole blood. The sequence was collected from an adult who was a healthcare worker with PCR-confirmed SARS-CoV-2 infection or an uninfected control (not recorded which). In DNA, the CDR3 is TGCGCCAGCAGCTACGGACCCTCCGCGGAAGGGGATCAGCCCCAGCATTTT. Protein sequence: CASSYGPSAEGDQPQHF.